What follows are 20 T cell receptor beta chains derived from one specimen sequenced in a study of cytomegalovirus exposure and HLA in healthy donors. The PCR ran on 60 Vbeta and 13 Jbeta primers. Profiling relied on immunoSEQ multiplex PCR, and the TCRdb table lists in-frame clones only, not all of them. This sample carries about 130,000 clones, around 80% of them seen once, and the ten largest clones take 5.3%. Input material: PBMCs. The receptors come from a man under 40 in good health and CMV-seronegative.

Remarks on this clone: Other DNA sequences in the sample encode the same CDR3. V and J are TRBV18 and TRBJ2-2, with D unclear. The CDR3 loop spans 13 amino acids. In germline, CDR1 is KGHSH, CDR2 LQKENI. V lost 3 bases, J lost 5 bases, and 7 bases lay in between. DNA of the CDR3: TGTGCCAGCTCACCCGCCGGGACCGGGGAGCTGTTTTTT. This encodes CASSPAGTGELFF.

The rearrangement uses TRBV6-1 and TRBJ1-5, with D perhaps matching TRBD1 (5 bases). The CDR3 loop spans 13 amino acids. The germline V gene has CDR1 MNHNS and CDR2 SASEGT. The germline V and J ends were trimmed by 3 bases and 9 bases, with 12 bases remaining between them. The CDR3 nucleotides read TGTGCCAGCAGTGACAGGGCCCGTAGGCCCCAGCATTTT. Its protein product is CASSDRARRPQHF.

This chain joins TRBV7-9 and TRBJ1-4, with no clear D. V dropped 5 bases and J dropped 6 bases, with 10 bases sitting between them. The CDR3 totals 13 residues. Germline V gene data show CDR1 as SEHNR and CDR2 as FQNEAQ (reference sequence). The DNA for the CDR3 is TGTGCCAGCAGCGCCCGCCGGGATGAAAAACTGTTTTTT. Its translation: CASSARRDEKLFF.

This clone is a singleton in its sample. This chain connects TRBV6-1 to TRBJ2-3; tentative D call: TRBD2 (6 bases). The CDR3 is 15 amino acids. The V gene lost 4 bases and the J gene lost 1 base, with 12 bases spanning the gap. Germline loops: CDR1 MNHNS, CDR2 SASEGT. The CDR3 DNA follows: TGTGCCAGCAGTGGGCTAGCGTCAGGCACAGATACGCAGTATTTT. This codes for CASSGLASGTDTQYF.

The chain is built from TRBV7-2 and TRBJ2-1; D is possibly TRBD2 (7 bases). V was cut by 8 bases and J by 3 bases, with 17 bases left in between. Germline V CDR1 and CDR2: SGHTA, FQGNSA. This CDR3 has 15 residues. CDR3 in amino acids: CASRVGGGGYNEQFF. The CDR3 DNA follows: TGTGCCAGCCGAGTTGGAGGGGGGGGCTACAATGAGCAGTTCTTC.

The chain carries TRBV29-1 and TRBJ2-2; TRBD1 is a possible D gene (6 bases). V lost 4 bases and J 5 bases, leaving 14 bases between the germline ends. This CDR3 region has 14 residues. Looked up from germline, CDR1 is SQVTM and CDR2 is ANQGSEA. CDR3 residues: CSVAAGVGTGELFF. In nucleotides, the CDR3 is TGCAGCGTTGCCGCAGGGGTGGGGACCGGGGAGCTGTTTTTT.

This clone was seen a handful of times. The chain recombines TRBV6-5 with TRBJ1-3; 7 bases are a match to TRBD1. This CDR3 comprises 14 residues. Germline CDR1 is MNHEY and CDR2 is SVGAGI. With V trimmed by 5 bases and J by 0 bases, 1 base remained unmatched. The CDR3 loop is CASSGTDSGNTIYF. CDR3 nucleotide sequence: TGTGCCAGCAGTGGGACAGACTCTGGAAACACCATATATTTT.

As DNA, the CDR3 is TGTGCCAGCAGCCACGGACAGGGGCTGGCTGAAAAACTGTTTTTT. Encoded protein: CASSHGQGLAEKLFF. This chain links TRBV13 with TRBJ1-4, with 9 bases aligning to TRBD1. In germline, CDR1 is PRHDT, CDR2 FYEKMQ (reference sequence). Trimming took 5 bases from V and 7 from J; bases not matched to a gene: 8. This CDR3 is built from 15 residues.

The V call is TRBV10-3, the J call TRBJ2-1, with TRBD2 matching over 10 bases. The length of the CDR3 is 15 residues. Germline V gene data show CDR1 as ENHRY and CDR2 as SYGVKD. J was trimmed by 8 bases and V by 6 bases; bases with no gene match: 10. CDR3 sequence reads: CAIRTERGGLYEQFF. CDR3 nucleotide sequence: TGTGCCATCAGGACAGAGCGGGGGGGCCTATATGAGCAGTTCTTC.

The chain carries TRBV9 and TRBJ2-3, with 13 bases aligning to TRBD2. This CDR3 comprises 15 residues. CDR1 is SGDLS and CDR2 is YYNGEE in the germline V gene. Trimming at V came to 4 bases and at J to 4 bases, leaving 3 bases not matched to a gene. CDR3 sequence (DNA): TGTGCCAGCAGCTTAACTAGCGGGGGGGCAGATACGCAGTATTTT. Its translation is CASSLTSGGADTQYF.

This chain uses TRBV5-5 with TRBJ1-2, with D hard to call. This CDR3 has 13 amino acids. Germline CDR1 is SGHKS and CDR2 is YYEKEE (reference sequence). With 3 bases removed from V and 7 bases from J, the gap between germline ends came to 13 bases. CDR3 sequence: CASSSGYSRGYTF. The CDR3 DNA follows: TGTGCCAGCAGCTCCGGATACAGTCGTGGCTACACCTTC.

The chain has TRBV9 and TRBJ2-1, with 8 nucleotides matching TRBD1. CDR3 size: 14 residues. Per germline, CDR1 SGDLS and CDR2 YYNGEE. V lost 3 bases, J lost 2 bases, and 1 base stayed unmatched. The CDR3: CASSEGQAYNEQFF. The CDR3 nucleotides are TGTGCCAGCAGCGAGGGACAGGCCTACAATGAGCAGTTCTTC. The variable domain in full, with the rest retrieved from reference TRBV9 and TRBJ2-1, is DSGVTQTPKHLITATGQRVTLRCSPRSGDLSVYWYQQSLDQGLQFLIQYYNGEERAKGNILERFSAQQFPDLHSELNLSSLELGDSALYFCASSEGQAYNEQFFGPGTRLTVL.

The chain links TRBV28 to TRBJ1-5; 7 bases match TRBD1. Germline CDR1 MDHEN, CDR2 SYDVKM. V was pared by 6 bases and J by 0 bases, with 2 bases of the junction left unmatched. The CDR3 contains 14 residues. CDR3 bases: TGTGCCAGCAGCAACAGGGGTAGCAATCAGCCCCAGCATTTT. Amino acids: CASSNRGSNQPQHF. The full variable domain, completed using reference TRBV28 and TRBJ1-5, is DVKVTQSSRYLVKRTGEKVFLECVQDMDHENMFWYRQDPGLGLRLIYFSYDVKMKEKGDIPEGYSVSREKKERFSLILESASTNQTSMYLCASSNRGSNQPQHFGDGTRLSIL.

This sequence joins TRBV29-1 and TRBJ2-7; 11 bases fit TRBD1. The germline gives CDR1 SQVTM, CDR2 ANQGSEA. J was trimmed by 3 bases and V by 2 bases; bases with no gene match: 6. The CDR3 contains 15 residues. CDR3 coding DNA: TGCAGCGTTGAAAAGGCGGGACAGGGGGACTACGAGCAGTACTTC. Translating it yields CSVEKAGQGDYEQYF.

In DNA, the CDR3 is TGTGCCAGCAGTGAACCCTTTCGGGGGGAAGAGACCCAGTACTTC. It translates to CASSEPFRGEETQYF. The rearrangement links TRBV6-1 to TRBJ2-5, with 7 bases fitting TRBD2. Germline V gives CDR1 MNHNS, CDR2 SASEGT. J was trimmed by 3 bases and V by 2 bases; bases with no gene match: 6. The CDR3 is 15 amino acids.

This clone appeared once. This chain links TRBV18 with TRBJ2-4; D might be TRBD1 (6 bases). Germline values: CDR1 KGHSH, CDR2 LQKENI. This CDR3 region has 15 residues. Trimming pared 5 bases from V and 8 bases from J, leaving 19 bases between. CDR3 DNA: TGTGCCAGCTCAATTAACAGGGAAGGGCTGGACATTCAGTACTTC. Protein sequence: CASSINREGLDIQYF.

The V and J genes are TRBV2 and TRBJ2-3, with TRBD2 matching over 8 bases. Germline-derived CDR1 and CDR2 are SNHLY and FYNNEI. Germline trimming cut 4 bases from V and 3 bases from J; bases unmatched to any gene: 3. This CDR3 region has 14 residues. In DNA, the CDR3 is TGTGCCAGCAGTGCGGGACTAGTTACAGATACGCAGTATTTT. Translation gives CASSAGLVTDTQYF.

CDR3 bases: TGTGCCAGCGACTCTCAAGGGAACAGGGGGGGTCACTATGGCTACACCTTC. Translation gives CASDSQGNRGGHYGYTF. V and J are TRBV5-6 and TRBJ1-2; 8 bases line up with TRBD1. Germline CDR1 is SGHDT and CDR2 is YYEEEE. V shed 7 bases, J shed 3 bases, and the junction held 17 bases outside the gene matches. The CDR3 has 17 amino acids. Full variable domain (outside the CDR3, taken from reference TRBV5-6 and TRBJ1-2): DAGVTQSPTHLIKTRGQQVTLRCSPKSGHDTVSWYQQALGQGPQFIFQYYEEEERQRGNFPDRFSGHQFPNYSSELNVNALLLGDSALYLCASDSQGNRGGHYGYTFGSGTRLTVV.

The table lists this clone with a few counts. The CDR3 region has the DNA TGCGCCAGCAGCCACAGTCCGGACAGCCGGTACGAGCAGTACTTC. It specifies CASSHSPDSRYEQYF. V is TRBV4-1 and J is TRBJ2-7; D perhaps matches TRBD1 (6 bases). The V and J ends lost 3 bases and 4 bases respectively, with 16 bases between them. Germline CDR1 and CDR2: MGHRA and YSYEKL. The CDR3 loop spans 15 amino acids.

This clone appeared once. The J gene is TRBJ1-5, the V gene TRBV6-5; no definite D call. The V end lost 4 bases, the J end lost 3 bases, and 7 bases lay between the germline ends. Germline CDR1 MNHEY, CDR2 SVGAGI. The CDR3 sequence is 13 residues long. CDR3 loop: CASSFGDNQPQHF. DNA for the CDR3: TGTGCCAGCAGTTTCGGGGACAATCAGCCCCAGCATTTT.